The 20 T cell receptor beta chains below come from one sample, sequenced in a study of shared clonotypes between healthy human individuals. Clones were read by immunoSEQ multiplex PCR, and TCRdb kept only the in-frame ones, dropping some. This table holds 100,000 to 120,000 clones, under 70% found once. The sample taken for sequencing was memory CD8+ T cells sorted from blood. As for subset: CD45RO+ cells pooled with CCR7-negative TemRA cells. These TCRs come from a woman aged 30 to 39 in good health.

This chain uses TRBV11-2 with TRBJ2-7; TRBD1 agrees at 9 bases. Germline values: CDR1 SGHAT, CDR2 FQNNGV. The CDR3 spans 15 residues. V lost 5 bases and J lost 2; bases outside the gene matches: 7. CDR3 nucleotides: TGTGCCAGCAGCCCAACAGGGGGCGCCCCCTACGAGCAGTACTTC. Amino acids: CASSPTGGAPYEQYF. The complete variable domain, with remaining parts taken from reference TRBV11-2 and TRBJ2-7, reads EAGVAQSPRYKIIEKRQSVAFWCNPISGHATLYWYQQILGQGPKLLIQFQNNGVVDDSQLPKDRFSAERLKGVDSTLKIQPAKLEDSAVYLCASSPTGGAPYEQYFGPGTRLTVT.

In its sample, this clone was seen many times. The genes are TRBV29-1 and TRBJ2-5; 7 bases match TRBD2. Germline CDR1 SQVTM, CDR2 ANQGSEA. Unmatched junction bases numbered 15, after V lost 3 bases and J lost 5 bases. The CDR3 is made up of 16 amino acids. CDR3 sequence reads: CSVDQQETGTTETQYF. CDR3 in DNA: TGCAGCGTTGACCAACAGGAGACCGGGACTACTGAGACCCAGTACTTC. The full variable domain, with the rest looked up from reference TRBV29-1 and TRBJ2-5, is SAVISQKPSRDICQRGTSLTIQCQVDSQVTMMFWYRQQPGQSLTLIATANQGSEATYESGFVIDKFPISRPNLTFSTLTVSNMSPEDSSIYLCSVDQQETGTTETQYFGPGTRLLVL.

The CDR3 DNA reads TGTGCCACCAGCCCAGACCGACAGGGAAATGAAAAACTGTTTTTT. Its translation: CATSPDRQGNEKLFF. The V call is TRBV15, the J call TRBJ1-4; 7 positions match TRBD1. Germline loops: CDR1 LNHNV, CDR2 YYDKDF (reference sequence). The V gene end was trimmed by 5 bases and the J gene end by 5 bases; junction bases not matched to a gene: 8. The CDR3 length is 15 residues.

The chain uses TRBV7-8 and TRBJ1-6; 12 positions agree with TRBD1. With 1 base clipped from V and 0 bases from J, the junction kept 13 bases outside the gene matches. The germline V gene has CDR1 SGHVS and CDR2 FQNEAQ. The CDR3 is made up of 22 amino acids. DNA for the CDR3: TGTGCCAGCAGCTTAGATCCGGGACAGGGGGCCCTAGCGAGCTCCTATAATTCACCCCTCCACTTT. This sequence encodes CASSLDPGQGALASSYNSPLHF.

The chain employs TRBV5-5 and TRBJ1-1; D gene ambiguous. This CDR3 contains 15 residues. Germline values: CDR1 SGHKS, CDR2 YYEKEE (reference sequence). V gave up 0 bases and J gave up 0 bases, with 9 bases separating them. CDR3 DNA sequence: TGTGCCAGCAGCTTGGATGGTGGGATGAACACTGAAGCTTTCTTT. The encoded protein is CASSLDGGMNTEAFF.

This clone is medium-sized in the sample. The same CDR3 is also encoded by other DNA sequences in this sample. The chain recombines TRBV6-5 with TRBJ1-2; maybe TRBD1 (5 bases). The germline V and J ends were trimmed by 2 bases and 6 bases, with 13 bases remaining between them. CDR1 and CDR2 (germline): MNHEY, SVGAGI. This CDR3 is built from 14 residues. In DNA form, the CDR3 reads TGTGCCAGCAGTTACCAGGGAGGAGCGGATGGCTACACCTTC. This translates into CASSYQGGADGYTF.

The genes are TRBV2 and TRBJ1-1; D is undetermined. V was shortened by 6 bases and J by 11 bases, with 16 bases between the two germline ends. Germline V lookup: CDR1 SNHLY, CDR2 FYNNEI. The CDR3 runs to 12 residues. In DNA, the CDR3 is TGTGCCAGCAGCGACGAACCCCTAAGGGCTTTCTTT. Translating it yields CASSDEPLRAFF.

CDR3: CAIMGEGPSYNEQFF. CDR3 DNA sequence: TGTGCCATCATGGGTGAAGGGCCATCCTACAATGAGCAGTTCTTC. The chain combines TRBV10-3 with TRBJ2-1, with unresolved D. Per germline, CDR1 ENHRY and CDR2 SYGVKD. Trimming stripped 7 bases from V and 1 base from J, with 14 bases between. The CDR3 is 15 amino acids.

This clone was counted a few times. This sequence joins TRBV27 and TRBJ2-5; 7 bases agree with TRBD2. The end of the DNA is better explained by TRBJ2-7, so the J call may be wrong. CDR3 size: 12 residues. The germline V gene has CDR1 MNHEY and CDR2 SMNVEV (reference sequence). The CDR3 loop reads CASRGSPYEQYF. The CDR3 DNA is TGTGCCAGTCGCGGGAGTCCCTACGAGCAGTACTTC.

This sequence joins TRBV7-9 and TRBJ2-1; TRBD2 is a possible D gene (5 bases). Germline CDR1 SEHNR, CDR2 FQNEAQ (reference sequence). Trimming took 2 bases from V and 7 from J, leaving 9 bases between them. The CDR3 has 13 residues. CDR3 loop: CASSLRTWNEQFF. CDR3 coding DNA: TGTGCCAGCAGCTTACGGACTTGGAATGAGCAGTTCTTC.

This chain joins TRBV28 and TRBJ2-1, with no clear D. Germline CDR1 and CDR2: MDHEN and SYDVKM. This CDR3 comprises 11 residues. The germline V and J ends were trimmed by 6 bases and 9 bases, with 9 bases remaining between them. The CDR3 sequence: CASSSPTEQFF. CDR3 bases: TGTGCCAGCAGCTCCCCTACTGAGCAGTTCTTC. Full variable domain (missing parts from reference TRBV28 and TRBJ2-1): DVKVTQSSRYLVKRTGEKVFLECVQDMDHENMFWYRQDPGLGLRLIYFSYDVKMKEKGDIPEGYSVSREKKERFSLILESASTNQTSMYLCASSSPTEQFFGPGTRLTVL.

The chain carries TRBV21-1 and TRBJ2-7; TRBD2, the D gene given by the table, was not confirmed from the DNA. TRBV21-1 is reported as a pseudogene. CDR3 length equals 15 residues. The CDR3 bases are TGTGCCAGCAGCAAAGCCGGCGGGAGCTCCTACGAGCAGTACTTC. It is translated as CASSKAGGSSYEQYF.

The chain employs TRBV16 and TRBJ2-5; D remains ambiguous. The germline V and J ends were trimmed by 8 bases and 5 bases, with 12 bases remaining between them. In germline, CDR1 is KGHSY, CDR2 FQNENV. This CDR3 has 12 amino acids. The CDR3 region is CASQPEAETQYF. CDR3 coding DNA: TGTGCCAGCCAACCGGAAGCGGAGACCCAGTACTTC.

V gene TRBV5-1 combines with J gene TRBJ2-2; 13 nucleotides agree with TRBD2. Trimming cost V 3 bases and J 2 bases; bases outside gene matches: 4. CDR3 length: 17 amino acids. The germline V gene encodes CDR1 SGHRS and CDR2 YFSETQ. Here the CDR3 DNA reads TGCGCCAGCAGCTGGACTAGCGGGAGTCCAAACACCGGGGAGCTGTTTTTT. This gives the protein CASSWTSGSPNTGELFF.

The rearrangement joins TRBV6-6 to TRBJ2-2; 7 bases align to TRBD1. Germline V CDR1 and CDR2: MNHNY, SVGAGI (reference sequence). The ends lost 7 bases at V and 4 bases at J; junction bases unmatched: 9. The CDR3 contains 15 residues. CDR3 region: CASTKTGLGTGELFF. As DNA, the CDR3 is TGTGCCAGCACTAAGACAGGGCTTGGCACCGGGGAGCTGTTTTTT.

The chain combines TRBV5-1 with TRBJ2-6; tentatively, D is TRBD2 (6 bases). The CDR3 runs 16 residues. V lost 0 bases to trimming and J lost 2 bases, with 9 bases between them. Germline CDR1 reads SGHRS; CDR2 reads YFSETQ. Written as DNA, the CDR3 is TGCGCCAGCAGCTTGGTCGCGGGAACTGGGGCCAACGTCCTGACTTTC. This codes for CASSLVAGTGANVLTF.

The chain joins TRBV6-1 to TRBJ2-1, with TRBD2 identical over 11 bases. Germline lookup yields CDR1 MNHNS and CDR2 SASEGT. This CDR3 contains 18 residues. The trim removed 3 bases at V and 7 bases at J, leaving 14 bases unmatched. CDR3 protein: CASSDFPVSGRASNEQFF. CDR3 coding DNA: TGTGCCAGCAGTGACTTTCCAGTTAGCGGGAGGGCCTCAAATGAGCAGTTCTTC.

V gene TRBV5-6 combines with J gene TRBJ2-2; no definite D call. V was trimmed by 3 bases and J by 5 bases, leaving 5 bases between them. The length of the CDR3 is 12 residues. Germline V CDR1 and CDR2: SGHDT, YYEEEE. This chain's CDR3 is CASSSSTGELFF. CDR3 in DNA: TGTGCCAGCAGCTCGTCAACCGGGGAGCTGTTTTTT.

This clone was seen only a few times. The V and J genes are TRBV6-4 and TRBJ1-5, with no clear D. V gave up 4 bases and J gave up 0 bases, with 7 bases separating them. The CDR3 has 14 residues. CDR1 is MRHNA, CDR2 SNTAGT, per germline. The DNA for the CDR3 is TGTGCCAGCAGTGTAGACTATAGCAATCAGCCCCAGCATTTT. Amino acids: CASSVDYSNQPQHF.

V usage is TRBV19 and J usage is TRBJ1-6, with D maybe TRBD1 (5 bases). V was pared by 9 bases and J by 8 bases, with 20 bases between. In germline, CDR1 is LNHDA, CDR2 SQIVND (reference sequence). CDR3 length: 15 amino acids. CDR3 protein: CASATVLGGYSPLHF. CDR3 in DNA: TGTGCCAGCGCGACGGTTCTCGGGGGTTATTCACCCCTCCACTTT.